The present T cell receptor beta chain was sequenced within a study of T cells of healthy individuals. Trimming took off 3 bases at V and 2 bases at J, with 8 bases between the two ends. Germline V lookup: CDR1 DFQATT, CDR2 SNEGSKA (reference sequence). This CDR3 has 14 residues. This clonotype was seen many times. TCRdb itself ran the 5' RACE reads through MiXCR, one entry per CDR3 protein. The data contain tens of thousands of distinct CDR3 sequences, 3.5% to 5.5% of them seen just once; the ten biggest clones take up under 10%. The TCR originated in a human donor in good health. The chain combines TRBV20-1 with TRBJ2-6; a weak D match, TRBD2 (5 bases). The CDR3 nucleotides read TGCAGTGCTAGTTCCGGGACTGGGGCCAACGTCCTGACTTTC. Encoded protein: CSASSGTGANVLTF.